The clone carrying this T cell receptor beta chain was found many times. Amplification yielded TCR beta CDR3 regions, with RNA transcripts as the source. A set of HTBI primers served as the primers for a first-round RT-PCR of the TCR CDR3. TCRdb re-derived calls from the multiplex PCR reads in MiXCR, one entry per CDR3 protein. The table has 300,000 to 450,000 distinct CDR3 sequences, about 17% seen once. This CDR3 comprises 15 residues. Germline-derived CDR1 and CDR2 are SGHRS and YFSETQ. V lost 4 bases, J lost 4 bases, and 6 bases stayed unmatched. Exclusion followed for patients with uncontrolled infection, other autoimmune disease, pregnancy or lactation. The source of the sample is a study of T cells in Graves' hyperthyroidism and ophthalmopathy.

The chain uses TRBV5-1 and TRBJ2-3; TRBD2 aligns across 10 bases. The source is a woman in her twenties or thirties with Graves' hyperthyroidism that later progressed to Graves' ophthalmopathy. Sequences were obtained from blood. Written as DNA, the CDR3 is TGCGCCAGCAGCATAGCGGGGGGAGTTTCAGATACGCAGTATTTT. It is translated as CASSIAGGVSDTQYF. Variable domain in full (rest from reference TRBV5-1 and TRBJ2-3): KAGVTQTPRYLIKTRGQQVTLSCSPISGHRSVSWYQQTPGQGLQFLFEYFSETQRNKGNFPGRFSGRQFSNSRSEMNVSTLELGDSALYLCASSIAGGVSDTQYFGPGTRLTVL.